This is a list of T cell receptor beta chains from one sample in a study of tumor and adjacent non-tumor tissue in lung cancer. Each CDR3 protein gets one entry after TCRdb re-called the multiplex PCR reads with MiXCR. The data show 68,000 or so distinct CDR3 sequences, just under 60% seen once. Sequencing was done on a sample of lung tumor tissue. Every receptor here comes from a man aged 45 to 65 with non-small cell lung cancer. The CDR3 runs from the conserved cysteine through the conserved F or W. The order of the fields is V gene, D gene, J gene, clone size, CDR3 protein, CDR3 DNA. A D gene is named only where the DNA matches it firmly. Clone size is stated in some rows and not others, as once, few, many or a class when expanded.

V: TRBV6-2/TRBV6-3
D: .
J: TRBJ1-1
size: many
CDR3: CASSSGQTEAFF
DNA: TGTGCCAGCAGCTCCGGACAAACTGAAGCTTTCTTT

V: TRBV14
D: TRBD1
J: TRBJ2-7
size: many
CDR3: CASSPQGAAHEQYF
DNA: TGTGCCAGCAGCCCACAGGGGGCGGCCCACGAGCAGTACTTC

V: TRBV29-1
D: .
J: TRBJ2-7
size: many
CDR3: CSVESFGSSSYEQYF
DNA: TGCAGCGTTGAAAGTTTCGGGAGTAGCTCCTACGAGCAGTACTTC

V: TRBV19
D: TRBD2
J: TRBJ2-1
size: many
CDR3: CASSGDGAGENEQFF
DNA: TGTGCCAGTAGTGGGGATGGAGCGGGAGAGAATGAGCAGTTCTTC

V: TRBV30
D: .
J: TRBJ2-5
size: .
CDR3: CAWNDRGARETQYF
DNA: TGTGCCTGGAATGATCGGGGGGCGCGAGAGACCCAGTACTTC

V: TRBV11-2
D: TRBD2
J: TRBJ2-1
size: .
CDR3: CASSRLAGAPGEQFF
DNA: TGTGCCAGCAGCCGACTAGCGGGAGCCCCGGGGGAGCAGTTCTTC

V: TRBV5-1
D: .
J: TRBJ2-1
size: .
CDR3: CASSLTRMGDEQIF
DNA: TGCGCCAGCAGCTTGACTAGGATGGGCGATGAGCAGATCTTC

V: TRBV7-9
D: .
J: TRBJ1-5
size: .
CDR3: CASSFLGTNRPQHF
DNA: TGTGCCAGCAGCTTTCTGGGGACCAATCGGCCCCAGCATTTT

V: TRBV6-1
D: .
J: TRBJ2-3
size: .
CDR3: CASSMDPPPPHTQYF
DNA: TGTGCCAGCAGTATGGACCCCCCTCCCCCACATACGCAGTATTTT

V: TRBV7-9
D: .
J: TRBJ2-1
size: .
CDR3: CASSSASGSSKNEQFF
DNA: TGTGCCAGCAGCTCCGCTAGTGGGAGTTCTAAGAATGAGCAGTTCTTC

V: TRBV11-2
D: .
J: TRBJ2-5
size: .
CDR3: CASTPQSGGETQYF
DNA: TGTGCCAGCACCCCCCAGTCAGGCGGAGAGACCCAGTACTTC

V: TRBV2
D: .
J: TRBJ1-2
size: .
CDR3: CAGIEGNYGYTF
DNA: TGTGCCGGCATTGAGGGGAACTATGGCTACACCTTC

V: TRBV5-5
D: .
J: TRBJ1-5
size: .
CDR3: CASCPSGLAGQPQHF
DNA: TGTGCCAGCTGCCCATCTGGCCTGGCGGGTCAGCCCCAACATTTT

V: TRBV28
D: TRBD1
J: TRBJ2-3
size: .
CDR3: CASRTGGIDTQYF
DNA: TGTGCCAGCAGAACAGGGGGCATAGATACGCAGTATTTT

V: TRBV29-1
D: TRBD2
J: TRBJ2-1
size: .
CDR3: CSVGSSGLNGQFF
DNA: TGCAGCGTTGGCTCTAGCGGACTAAATGGGCAGTTCTTT

V: TRBV11-2
D: .
J: TRBJ2-6
size: .
CDR3: CASCPNSGANVLTF
DNA: TGTGCCAGCTGTCCAAACTCTGGGGCCAACGTCCTGACTTTC

V: TRBV7-8
D: .
J: TRBJ2-5
size: .
CDR3: CASNPRGAAQETQYF
DNA: TGTGCCAGCAACCCCCGAGGGGCGGCGCAAGAGACCCAGTACTTC

V: TRBV4-2
D: .
J: TRBJ1-6
size: many
CDR3: CASSQEGGNSPLHF
DNA: TGTGCCAGCAGCCAAGAGGGGGGTAATTCACCCCTCCACTTT

V: TRBV10-3
D: TRBD2
J: TRBJ2-5
size: many
CDR3: CAIKASGGAETQYF
DNA: TGTGCCATCAAGGCTAGCGGGGGGGCGGAGACCCAGTACTTC

V: TRBV6-5
D: .
J: TRBJ2-3
size: many
CDR3: CASSSGSTDTQYF
DNA: TGTGCCAGCTCGAGCGGGAGCACAGATACGCAGTATTTT

V: TRBV7-9
D: TRBD2
J: TRBJ2-2
size: .
CDR3: CASSATSATYPGGLFF
DNA: TGTGCCAGCAGCGCAACTAGCGCGACGTACCCCGGGGGGCTGTTTTTT

V: TRBV11-2
D: TRBD1
J: TRBJ2-3
size: .
CDR3: CASSLDPGQGGQYF
DNA: TGTGCCAGCAGCTTAGATCCGGGACAGGGTGGGCAGTATTTT

V: TRBV5-4
D: .
J: TRBJ1-2
size: .
CDR3: CASRLEGSNYGYTF
DNA: TGTGCCAGCAGACTTGAGGGGAGTAACTATGGCTACACCTTC

V: TRBV13
D: .
J: TRBJ2-1
size: many
CDR3: CASNRRETYNEQFF
DNA: TGTGCCAGCAACAGACGGGAAACCTACAATGAGCAGTTCTTC

V: TRBV2
D: TRBD1
J: TRBJ1-2
size: many
CDR3: CASREATGRSYGYTF
DNA: TGTGCCAGCAGAGAGGCGACAGGGAGGAGCTATGGCTACACCTTC

V: TRBV28
D: TRBD1
J: TRBJ2-5
size: .
CDR3: CASSYAGTGVETQYF
DNA: TGTGCCAGCAGTTATGCCGGGACAGGGGTAGAGACCCAGTACTTC

V: TRBV29-1
D: .
J: TRBJ2-7
size: once
CDR3: CSVGGQVWSEQYF
DNA: TGCAGCGTTGGAGGTCAGGTATGGAGCGAGCAGTACTTC

V: TRBV7-9
D: .
J: TRBJ2-3
size: .
CDR3: CASSFPLRAAASDTQYF
DNA: TGTGCCAGCAGCTTCCCCCTTCGGGCGGCGGCTTCAGATACGCAGTATTTT

V: TRBV4-1
D: .
J: TRBJ2-7
size: many
CDR3: CASSQAPGRAYEQYF
DNA: TGCGCCAGCAGCCAAGCCCCAGGGAGAGCCTACGAGCAGTACTTC

V: TRBV28
D: .
J: TRBJ2-7
size: .
CDR3: CVSSGGSLDEQYF
DNA: TGTGTCAGCAGCGGCGGAAGCCTGGACGAGCAGTACTTC

V: TRBV5-1
D: .
J: TRBJ2-2
size: many
CDR3: CASSLEGGPYTGELFF
DNA: TGCGCCAGCAGCTTGGAGGGGGGGCCGTACACCGGGGAGCTGTTTTTT

V: TRBV6-1
D: .
J: TRBJ2-6
size: .
CDR3: CASRGGSGANVLTF
DNA: TGTGCCAGCAGAGGGGGCTCTGGGGCCAACGTCCTGACTTTC

V: TRBV10-2
D: .
J: TRBJ2-3
size: .
CDR3: CASIAQGPDTQYF
DNA: TGCGCCAGCATCGCACAGGGACCAGACACGCAGTATTTT

V: TRBV4-2
D: TRBD2
J: TRBJ2-1
size: once
CDR3: CASIQVLADYNEQFF
DNA: TGTGCCAGCATCCAAGTACTAGCGGACTACAATGAGCAGTTCTTC

V: TRBV5-1
D: .
J: TRBJ2-7
size: .
CDR3: CATSLVVSPYEQYF
DNA: TGCGCCACCAGCTTGGTGGTCTCTCCCTACGAGCAGTACTTC

V: TRBV11-3
D: TRBD1
J: TRBJ1-2
size: .
CDR3: CARQGAHGYSF
DNA: TGTGCCCGACAGGGGGCGCATGGCTACAGTTTC

V: TRBV20-1
D: .
J: TRBJ2-7
size: few
CDR3: CIARDGGGTGGTYEQYF
DNA: TGCATTGCTAGAGATGGTGGGGGAACTGGCGGAACCTACGAGCAGTACTTC

V: TRBV29-1
D: TRBD1
J: TRBJ1-5
size: .
CDR3: CSVATGDWSNKPQHF
DNA: TGCAGCGTTGCGACAGGGGATTGGAGCAATAAGCCCCAACATTTT

V: TRBV29-1
D: .
J: TRBJ1-1
size: few
CDR3: CSVGPGLNTGAFF
DNA: TGCAGCGTTGGGCCAGGACTCAACACTGGAGCTTTCTTT

V: TRBV12-3/TRBV12-4
D: TRBD2
J: TRBJ2-1
size: .
CDR3: CANSLALGTSGRARNEQFF
DNA: TGTGCCAACAGTTTAGCGCTCGGGACTAGCGGGAGGGCTAGGAATGAGCAGTTCTTC

V: TRBV28
D: TRBD2
J: TRBJ2-1
size: .
CDR3: CASSLVVRARESEQFF
DNA: TGTGCCAGCAGTTTAGTCGTGAGAGCGCGGGAGAGTGAGCAGTTCTTC

V: TRBV11-2
D: TRBD2
J: TRBJ2-1
size: .
CDR3: CASNLVSRTSGVEQFF
DNA: TGTGCCAGCAACTTAGTTAGCCGGACTAGTGGGGTTGAGCAGTTCTTC

V: TRBV6-5
D: .
J: TRBJ2-3
size: many
CDR3: CASSYSMTKPDTQYF
DNA: TGTGCCAGCAGTTACTCGATGACAAAACCAGATACGCAGTATTTT

V: TRBV7-9
D: TRBD1
J: TRBJ1-4
size: .
CDR3: CASSLAQGAQKLFF
DNA: TGCGCCAGCAGCTTAGCGCAGGGGGCTCAAAAACTGTTTTTT

V: TRBV11-2
D: .
J: TRBJ2-5
size: .
CDR3: CASSIVGGRGETQYF
DNA: TGTGCCAGCAGCATAGTTGGGGGACGGGGAGAGACCCAGTACTTC

V: TRBV11-2
D: .
J: TRBJ2-6
size: .
CDR3: CASNDQGGANVLTF
DNA: TGCGCCAGCAACGATCAGGGGGGGGCCAACGTCCTGACTTTC

V: TRBV5-1
D: .
J: TRBJ2-1
size: many
CDR3: CASSLFTDNEQFF
DNA: TGCGCCAGCAGCTTGTTTACCGACAATGAGCAGTTCTTC

V: TRBV9
D: .
J: TRBJ1-1
size: .
CDR3: CASSVAEGFEAFF
DNA: TGTGCCAGCAGCGTAGCTGAGGGGTTTGAAGCTTTCTTT

V: TRBV11-2
D: TRBD2
J: TRBJ2-3
size: .
CDR3: CVSSFSSGISTDTQYF
DNA: TGTGTTAGCAGCTTTTCTAGCGGGATATCGACAGATACGCAGTATTTT

V: TRBV28
D: .
J: TRBJ1-2
size: few
CDR3: CASSTATTGGYTF
DNA: TGTGCCAGCAGTACCGCTACTACAGGTGGCTACACCTTC

V: TRBV29-1
D: TRBD1
J: TRBJ2-7
size: many
CDR3: CSVDWGQGGHEQYF
DNA: TGCAGCGTTGACTGGGGACAGGGAGGTCACGAGCAGTACTTC

V: TRBV6-5
D: .
J: TRBJ2-2
size: once
CDR3: CASSYFNIWELFF
DNA: TGTGCCAGCAGTTACTTTAACATCTGGGAGCTGTTTTTT

V: TRBV5-1
D: TRBD1
J: TRBJ2-3
size: many
CDR3: CASSGGQAGSNTQYF
DNA: TGCGCCAGCAGCGGAGGACAGGCGGGCTCGAATACGCAGTATTTT

V: TRBV28
D: TRBD1
J: TRBJ2-7
size: many
CDR3: CASTLGGSYEQYF
DNA: TGTGCCAGCACCCTAGGGGGCTCGTACGAGCAGTACTTC

V: TRBV5-6
D: .
J: TRBJ1-6
size: many
CDR3: CASSLGRAHDF
DNA: TGTGCCAGCAGCCTTGGAAGGGCCCACGACTTT